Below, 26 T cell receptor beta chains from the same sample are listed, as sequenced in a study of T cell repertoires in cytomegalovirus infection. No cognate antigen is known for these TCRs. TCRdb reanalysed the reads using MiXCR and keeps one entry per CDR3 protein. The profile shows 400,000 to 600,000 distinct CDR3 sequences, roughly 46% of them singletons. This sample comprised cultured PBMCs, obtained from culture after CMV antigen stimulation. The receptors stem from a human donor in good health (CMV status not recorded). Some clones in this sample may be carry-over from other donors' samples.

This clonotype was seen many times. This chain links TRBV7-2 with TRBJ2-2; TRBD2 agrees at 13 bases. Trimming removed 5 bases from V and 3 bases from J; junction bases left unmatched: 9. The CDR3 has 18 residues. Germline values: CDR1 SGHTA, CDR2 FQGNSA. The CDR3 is CASSPTSGRFWYTGELFF. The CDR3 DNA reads TGTGCCAGCAGCCCGACTAGCGGGAGGTTTTGGTACACCGGGGAGCTGTTTTTT.

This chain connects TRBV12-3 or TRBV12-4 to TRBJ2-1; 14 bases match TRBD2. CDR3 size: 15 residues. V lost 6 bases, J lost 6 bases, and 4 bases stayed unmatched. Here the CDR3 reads CASSLTSGRANEQFF. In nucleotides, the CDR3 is TGTGCCAGCAGCTTGACTAGCGGGAGGGCCAATGAGCAGTTCTTC.

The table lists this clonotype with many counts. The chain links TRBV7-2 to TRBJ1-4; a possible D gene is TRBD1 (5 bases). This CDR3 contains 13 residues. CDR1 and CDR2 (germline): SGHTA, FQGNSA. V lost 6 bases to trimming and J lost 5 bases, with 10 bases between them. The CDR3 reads CASRRDRNEKLFF. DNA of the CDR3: TGTGCCAGCAGACGGGACCGGAATGAAAAACTGTTTTTT.

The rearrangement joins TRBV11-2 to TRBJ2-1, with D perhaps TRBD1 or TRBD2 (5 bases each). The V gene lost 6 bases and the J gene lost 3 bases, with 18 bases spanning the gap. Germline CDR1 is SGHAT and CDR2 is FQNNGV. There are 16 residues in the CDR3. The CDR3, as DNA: TGTGCCAGCAGGAGGGGCGGGCGGCGCCTCTACAATGAGCAGTTCTTC. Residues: CASRRGGRRLYNEQFF.

The CDR3 DNA reads as TGTGCCAGCAGGAAAGGACTAGCGGGAGGGGTAGATACGCAGTATTTT. Protein: CASRKGLAGGVDTQYF. The V and J genes are TRBV6-8 and TRBJ2-3, with TRBD2 matching over 15 bases. The germline gives CDR1 MNHGY, CDR2 SAAAGT. The CDR3 has 16 residues. J was trimmed by 5 bases and V by 6 bases; bases with no gene match: 6.

The DNA of the CDR3 is TGTGCCAGCAGCTTTCGGAGGGGGGGGTACGAGCAGTACTTC. As protein: CASSFRRGGYEQYF. The chain has TRBV7-6 and TRBJ2-7; tentative D call: TRBD2 (7 bases). Germline V CDR1 and CDR2: SGHVS, FNYEAQ. The CDR3 totals 14 residues. Trimming left V 3 bases short and J 4 bases short, with 13 bases between.

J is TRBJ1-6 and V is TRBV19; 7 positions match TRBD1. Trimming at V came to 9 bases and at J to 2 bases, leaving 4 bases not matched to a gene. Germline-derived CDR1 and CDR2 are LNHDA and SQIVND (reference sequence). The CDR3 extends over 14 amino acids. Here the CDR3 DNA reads TGTGCCAGACGGACAGGAACCTATAATTCACCCCTCCACTTT. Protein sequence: CARRTGTYNSPLHF.

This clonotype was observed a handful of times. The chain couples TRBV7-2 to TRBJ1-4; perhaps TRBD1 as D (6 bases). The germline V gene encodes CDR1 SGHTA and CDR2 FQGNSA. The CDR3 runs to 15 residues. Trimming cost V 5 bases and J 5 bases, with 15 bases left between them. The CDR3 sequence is CASSASGTPNEKLFF. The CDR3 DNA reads TGTGCCAGCAGCGCATCCGGGACACCGAATGAAAAACTGTTTTTT. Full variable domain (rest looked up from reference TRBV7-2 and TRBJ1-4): GAGVSQSPSNKVTEKGKDVELRCDPISGHTALYWYRQSLGQGLEFLIYFQGNSAPDKSGLPSDRFSAERTGGSVSTLTIQRTQQEDSAVYLCASSASGTPNEKLFFGSGTQLSVL.

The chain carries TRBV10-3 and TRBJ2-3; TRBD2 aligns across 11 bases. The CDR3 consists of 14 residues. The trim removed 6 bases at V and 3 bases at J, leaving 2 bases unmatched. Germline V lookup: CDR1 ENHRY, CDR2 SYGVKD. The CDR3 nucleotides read TGTGCCATCAGGACTAGCGGGATAACAGATACGCAGTATTTT. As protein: CAIRTSGITDTQYF.

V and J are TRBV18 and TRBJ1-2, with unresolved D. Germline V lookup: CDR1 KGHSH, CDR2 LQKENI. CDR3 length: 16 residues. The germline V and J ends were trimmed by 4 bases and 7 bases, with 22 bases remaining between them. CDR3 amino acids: CASSRISTGWVSGYTF. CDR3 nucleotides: TGTGCCAGCTCACGGATCTCGACGGGATGGGTCTCTGGCTACACCTTC.

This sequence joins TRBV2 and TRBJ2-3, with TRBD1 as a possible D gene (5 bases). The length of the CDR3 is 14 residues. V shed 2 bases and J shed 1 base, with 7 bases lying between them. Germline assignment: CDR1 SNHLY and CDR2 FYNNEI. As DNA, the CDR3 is TGTGCCAGCAGTGAAAAGACAGGCACAGATACGCAGTATTTT. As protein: CASSEKTGTDTQYF.

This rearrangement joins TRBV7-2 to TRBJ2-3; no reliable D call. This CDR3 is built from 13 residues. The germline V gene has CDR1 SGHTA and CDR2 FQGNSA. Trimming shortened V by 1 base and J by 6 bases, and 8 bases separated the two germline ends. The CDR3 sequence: CASSLVPDDTQYF. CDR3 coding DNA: TGTGCCAGCAGCTTAGTACCAGACGATACGCAGTATTTT.

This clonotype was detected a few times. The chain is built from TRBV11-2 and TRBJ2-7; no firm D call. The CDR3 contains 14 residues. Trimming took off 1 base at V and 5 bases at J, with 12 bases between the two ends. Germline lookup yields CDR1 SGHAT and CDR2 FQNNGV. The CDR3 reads CASSLGRVLDEQYF. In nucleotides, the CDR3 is TGTGCCAGCAGCTTAGGGCGCGTTTTGGACGAGCAGTACTTC.

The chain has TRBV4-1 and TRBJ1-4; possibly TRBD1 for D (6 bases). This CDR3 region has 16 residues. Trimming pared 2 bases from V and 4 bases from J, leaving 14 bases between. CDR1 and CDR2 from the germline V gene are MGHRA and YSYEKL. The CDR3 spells CASSQYRERGNEKLFF. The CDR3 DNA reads TGCGCCAGCAGCCAATACAGGGAGAGGGGTAATGAAAAACTGTTTTTT.

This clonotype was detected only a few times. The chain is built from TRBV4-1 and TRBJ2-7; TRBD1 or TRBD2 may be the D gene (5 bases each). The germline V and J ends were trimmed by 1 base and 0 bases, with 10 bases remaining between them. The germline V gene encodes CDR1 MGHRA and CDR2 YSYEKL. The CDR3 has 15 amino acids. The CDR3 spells CASSQAWGSSYEQYF. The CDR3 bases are TGCGCCAGCAGCCAAGCGTGGGGGAGCTCCTACGAGCAGTACTTC.

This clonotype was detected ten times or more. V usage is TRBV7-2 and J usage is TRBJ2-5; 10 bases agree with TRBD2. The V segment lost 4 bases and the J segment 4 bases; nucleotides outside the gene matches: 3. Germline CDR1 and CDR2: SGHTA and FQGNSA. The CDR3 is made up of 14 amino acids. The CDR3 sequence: CASSYTSGTETQYF. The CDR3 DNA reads TGTGCCAGCAGCTACACTAGCGGGACAGAGACCCAGTACTTC.

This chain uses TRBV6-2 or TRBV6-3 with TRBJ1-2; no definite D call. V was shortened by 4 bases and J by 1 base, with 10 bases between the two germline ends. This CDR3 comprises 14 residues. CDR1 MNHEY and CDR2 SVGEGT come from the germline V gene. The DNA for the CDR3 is TGTGCCAGCAGTTCGATGCCCTTTAACTATGGCTACACCTTC. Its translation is CASSSMPFNYGYTF.

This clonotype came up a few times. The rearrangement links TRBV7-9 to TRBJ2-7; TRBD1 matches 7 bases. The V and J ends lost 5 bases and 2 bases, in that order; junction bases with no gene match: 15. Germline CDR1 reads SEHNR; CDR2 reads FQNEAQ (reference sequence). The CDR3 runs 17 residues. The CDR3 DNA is TGTGCCAGCAGCCTCCCCCTGACAGGGAGCTCAACCTACGAGCAGTACTTC. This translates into CASSLPLTGSSTYEQYF.

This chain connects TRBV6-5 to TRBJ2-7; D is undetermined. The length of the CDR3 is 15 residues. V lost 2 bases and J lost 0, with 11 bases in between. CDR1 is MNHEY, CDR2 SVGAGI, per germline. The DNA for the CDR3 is TGTGCCAGCAGTTACGGGCAGCACATCTCCTACGAGCAGTACTTC. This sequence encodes CASSYGQHISYEQYF.

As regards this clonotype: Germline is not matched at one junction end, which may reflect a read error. CDR3 in amino acids: CVSSSRGPVEKLFF. The CDR3 DNA is TGTGTCAGCAGCTCTAGGGGGCCCGTTGAAAAACTGTTTTTT. The chain employs TRBV5-4 and TRBJ1-4, with 7 bases lining up with TRBD1. CDR3 length: 14 residues. Germline V gene data show CDR1 as SGHNT and CDR2 as YYREEE (reference sequence).

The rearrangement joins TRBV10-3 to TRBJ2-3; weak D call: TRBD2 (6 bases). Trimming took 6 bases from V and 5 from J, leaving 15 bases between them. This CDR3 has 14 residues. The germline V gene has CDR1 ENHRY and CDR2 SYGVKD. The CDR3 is CAISPGREGDTQYF. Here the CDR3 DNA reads TGTGCCATCAGCCCCGGGCGGGAAGGAGATACGCAGTATTTT.

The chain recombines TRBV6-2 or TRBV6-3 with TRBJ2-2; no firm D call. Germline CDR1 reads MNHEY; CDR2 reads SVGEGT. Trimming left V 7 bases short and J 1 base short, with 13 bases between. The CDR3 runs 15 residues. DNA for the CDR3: TGTGCCAGCAAAATAATAGGGCTGAACACCGGGGAGCTGTTTTTT. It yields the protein CASKIIGLNTGELFF.

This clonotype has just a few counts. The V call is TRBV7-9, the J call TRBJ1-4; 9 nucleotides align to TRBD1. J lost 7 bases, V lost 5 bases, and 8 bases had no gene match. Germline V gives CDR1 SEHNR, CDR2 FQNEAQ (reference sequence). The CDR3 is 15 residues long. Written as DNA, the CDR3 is TGTGCCAGCAGCCACGGTGGACAGGGGTTTGAAAAACTGTTTTTT. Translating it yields CASSHGGQGFEKLFF. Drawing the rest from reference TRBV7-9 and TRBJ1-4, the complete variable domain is DTGVSQNPRHKITKRGQNVTFRCDPISEHNRLYWYRQTLGQGPEFLTYFQNEAQLEKSRLLSDRFSAERPKGSFSTLEIQRTEQGDSAMYLCASSHGGQGFEKLFFGSGTQLSVL.

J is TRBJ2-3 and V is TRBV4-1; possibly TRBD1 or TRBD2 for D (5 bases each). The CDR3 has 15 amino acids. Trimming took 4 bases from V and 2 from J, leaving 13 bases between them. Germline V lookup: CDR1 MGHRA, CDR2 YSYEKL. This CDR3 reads CASSRDPLDTDTQYF. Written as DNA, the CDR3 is TGCGCCAGCAGCCGGGACCCCTTGGACACAGATACGCAGTATTTT.

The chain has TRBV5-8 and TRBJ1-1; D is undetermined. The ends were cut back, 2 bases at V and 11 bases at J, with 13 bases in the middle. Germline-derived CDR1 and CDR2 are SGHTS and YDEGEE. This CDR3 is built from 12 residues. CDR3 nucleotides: TGTGCCAGCAGCTTCCCCCAAGGGAGGGCTTTCTTT. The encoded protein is CASSFPQGRAFF.

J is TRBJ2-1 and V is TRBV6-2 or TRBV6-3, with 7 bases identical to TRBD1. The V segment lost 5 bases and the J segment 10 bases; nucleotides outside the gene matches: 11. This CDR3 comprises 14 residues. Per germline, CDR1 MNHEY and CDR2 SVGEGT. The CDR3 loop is CASSQGQYNEEQFF. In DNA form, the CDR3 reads TGTGCCAGCAGTCAGGGACAGTACAATGAAGAGCAGTTCTTC.